The TCR beta chain described here comes from a study of blood T cell repertoires in COVID-19. With V trimmed by 2 bases and J by 1 base, 3 bases remained unmatched. Germline CDR1 and CDR2: SEHNR and FQNEAQ (reference sequence). The CDR3 loop spans 15 amino acids. Those enrolled, adults aged roughly 18 to 89 years, came from some 25 US areas. Authors' methods: By means of reference gene primer amplification, nucleated cell counts were estimated. Libraries were prepared by immunoSEQ multiplex PCR; TCRdb keeps only in-frame clonotypes and omits some of them. That table furnishes V, J and clone size, whereas the DNA furnished D and trimming. The repertoire holds a few hundred thousand clones, with roughly four fifths as singletons.

V is TRBV7-9 and J is TRBJ2-5, with TRBD2 matching over 8 bases. This TCR derives from a woman in her sixties or seventies who had recovered from COVID-19. The sample was PBMCs or T cells enriched from blood (not recorded which). The chain's CDR3 is CASSLLAGGQETQYF. For the CDR3, the DNA is TGTGCCAGCAGCTTATTGGCGGGGGGCCAAGAGACCCAGTACTTC.